A selection of T cell receptor beta chains follows, all from one sample in a study of blood T cell repertoires in COVID-19. Measured with immunoSEQ multiplex PCR; TCRdb has only the in-frame clones, and not every one. The sample comprises 95,000 to 150,000 clones, roughly 85% of which are singletons, and about 4.5% rests with the top ten. Sequencing used peripheral blood. These receptors all stem from a man aged 40-55 years with acute or convalescent COVID-19. Both conserved end residues are part of each CDR3. D genes are given only for firm matches. A clone size is listed for some rows: how often the clone was seen (once, few, many), or a class if it is expanded.

.	.	TRBV11-2	TRBJ2-2	CASSLVGGDTGELFF	TGTGCCAGCAGCTTGGTTGGCGGAGACACCGGGGAGCTGTTTTTT
.	once	TRBV3-1/TRBV3-2	TRBJ2-1	CASSQEQDNEQFF	TGTGCCAGCAGCCAAGAACAGGACAATGAGCAGTTCTTC
TRBD1	.	TRBV19	TRBJ2-2	CASSSPGGATGELFF	TGTGCCAGTAGTTCCCCAGGGGGCGCGACCGGGGAGCTGTTTTTT
.	.	TRBV10-2	TRBJ2-2	CASSYDYRELFF	TGCGCCAGCAGCTACGACTACCGGGAGCTGTTTTTT
.	.	TRBV13	TRBJ1-2	CASSSPLLGYTF	TGTGCCAGCAGTTCCCCCTTGTTGGGCTACACCTTC
TRBD1	once	TRBV5-8	TRBJ1-1	CASRISGGATEAFF	TGTGCCAGCAGGATATCAGGGGGCGCCACTGAAGCTTTCTTT
TRBD1	.	TRBV6-1	TRBJ1-5	CASSETGGSNQPQHF	TGTGCCAGCAGTGAAACAGGGGGTAGCAATCAGCCCCAGCATTTT
TRBD1	.	TRBV5-4	TRBJ1-2	CASSPSGGLGYGYTF	TGTGCCAGCAGCCCCTCAGGGGGGCTCGGCTATGGCTACACCTTC
TRBD1	.	TRBV7-9	TRBJ2-7	CASSAGTGLSYEQYF	TGTGCCAGCAGCGCCGGGACAGGGCTCTCCTACGAGCAGTACTTC
TRBD1	.	TRBV5-4	TRBJ1-6	CASSLAGTGSPLHF	TGTGCCAGCAGCTTGGCAGGGACAGGGTCACCCCTCCACTTT
.	.	TRBV7-6	TRBJ1-3	CASSLLGSTASGNTIYF	TGTGCCAGCAGCTTATTGGGCAGCACGGCCTCTGGAAACACCATATATTTT
TRBD2	.	TRBV27	TRBJ2-7	CASSLVGGEYEQYF	TGTGCCAGCAGTTTAGTGGGAGGGGAATACGAGCAGTACTTC
TRBD2	.	TRBV6-6	TRBJ2-7	CASSPGGGSEQYF	TGTGCCAGCAGCCCCGGGGGGGGAAGCGAGCAGTACTTC
.	once	TRBV5-1	TRBJ2-3	CASSLGPSHQDTQYF	TGCGCCAGCAGCTTGGGGCCTAGTCATCAAGATACGCAGTATTTT
.	.	TRBV5-5	TRBJ1-2	CASSLGTAYGYTF	TGTGCCAGCAGCTTGGGGACAGCCTATGGCTACACCTTC
TRBD2	few	TRBV23-1	TRBJ2-2	CASFLGGARGNGELFF	TGCGCCAGCTTCCTCGGGGGGGCGAGGGGGAACGGGGAGCTGTTTTTT
.	.	TRBV2	TRBJ2-1	CASSRAGRYNEQFF	TGTGCCAGCAGTCGAGCGGGTCGCTACAATGAGCAGTTCTTC
.	once	TRBV11-3	TRBJ1-6	CASSKGQGKSLHF	TGTGCCAGCAGCAAGGGGCAGGGTAAATCCCTCCACTTT
.	.	TRBV10-1	TRBJ1-6	CASSLDSSSYNSPLHF	TGCGCCAGCAGCTTGGACAGTAGCTCCTATAATTCACCCCTCCACTTT
.	.	TRBV12-5	TRBJ2-7	CASGLGSEQYF	TGTGCTAGTGGTTTGGGCAGCGAGCAGTACTTC
TRBD2	.	TRBV7-3	TRBJ2-5	CASSPSGGIGETQYF	TGTGCCAGCAGTCCTAGCGGGGGAATTGGGGAGACCCAGTACTTC
TRBD1	.	TRBV18	TRBJ2-7	CASSPGQDEQYF	TGTGCCAGCTCACCGGGACAGGACGAGCAGTACTTC
TRBD1	.	TRBV9	TRBJ1-1	CASSPTLTGANTEAFF	TGTGCCAGCAGCCCAACGCTAACAGGGGCGAACACTGAAGCTTTCTTT
TRBD1	.	TRBV5-1	TRBJ1-1	CASSWGQDTEAFF	TGCGCCAGCAGCTGGGGACAGGACACTGAAGCTTTCTTT
.	.	TRBV5-5	TRBJ2-7	CASSLRGVHSYEQYF	TGTGCCAGCAGCTTGAGGGGTGTCCACTCCTACGAGCAGTACTTC
TRBD1	.	TRBV19	TRBJ1-1	CASSSPGETGVKTEAFF	TGTGCCAGTAGTTCACCCGGCGAGACAGGGGTAAAAACTGAAGCTTTCTTT
.	.	TRBV19	TRBJ1-6	CASSIRGGNSPLHF	TGTGCCAGTAGTATCCGAGGGGGAAATTCACCCCTCCACTTT
.	.	TRBV6-5	TRBJ1-1	CASFRESDTEAFF	TGTGCCAGCTTCAGGGAATCGGACACTGAAGCTTTCTTT
.	.	TRBV5-1	TRBJ2-3	CASRDGGTQYF	TGCGCCAGCCGGGACGGGGGTACGCAGTATTTT
TRBD2	.	TRBV14	TRBJ2-3	CASSLGLAGHTDTQYF	TGTGCCAGCAGCCTCGGACTAGCGGGACACACAGATACGCAGTATTTT